Listed below are T cell receptor beta chains from one sample, sequenced in a study of metastatic and nonmetastatic thyroid tumors. TCRdb called clones again from the PCR reads with MiXCR. Among 20,000 to 30,000 clones listed, roughly a fifth were seen once. The sequenced material came from blood. The receptors shown here come from a female donor with papillary thyroid cancer or a benign thyroid nodule (not recorded which). Some clones in this sample may be carry-over from other donors' samples. CDR3s include the opening cysteine and the closing phenylalanine or tryptophan. A D gene is named only where the DNA matches it firmly. Size values are once, few and many counts, or a class for expanded clones, and some rows have none.

NA,TRBJ1-4,TRBV20-1,NA,TGCAGTGCCGATAAGTGGGAAGGGAGTGAAAAACTGTTTTTT,CSADKWEGSEKLFF
TRBD2,TRBJ2-3,TRBV7-6,many,TGTGCCAGCTCACGTAGCGGGACGGGCTTAGATACGCAGTATTTT,CASSRSGTGLDTQYF
TRBD2,TRBJ2-7,TRBV20-1,NA,TGCAGTGCTAGTCCTACTAGCGGGATTCTGACCGAGCAGTACTTC,CSASPTSGILTEQYF
TRBD2,TRBJ2-7,TRBV4-3,many,TGCGCCAGCTCCACGGCGAGGGAGGGTTCCTACGAGCAGTACTTC,CASSTAREGSYEQYF
TRBD2,TRBJ2-1,TRBV20-1,many,TGCAGTGCTAGAGCCGGGACTAGCGGGAGGAGATCCTACAATGAGCAGTTCTTC,CSARAGTSGRRSYNEQFF
NA,TRBJ2-7,TRBV30,NA,TGTTCCTGGATTGGTCGGGGGAGCTACGAGCAGTACTTC,CSWIGRGSYEQYF
TRBD1,TRBJ2-5,TRBV9,once,TGTGCCAGCAGTTTTGGCAGGGACAGTCAAGAGATCCAGTACTTC,CASSFGRDSQEIQYF
TRBD2,TRBJ2-3,TRBV2,many,TGTGCCAGCAGTGAAACCCCTAGCGGGGAGGACACAGATACGCAGTATTTT,CASSETPSGEDTDTQYF
TRBD1,TRBJ1-2,TRBV14,NA,TGTGACAGCAGCAAGGGAGGGGGCGACTATGGCTACACCTTC,CDSSKGGGDYGYTF
NA,TRBJ2-7,TRBV6-2/TRBV6-3,medium-sized,TGTGCCAGCAGCGGGAGAATCTACGAGCAGTACTTC,CASSGRIYEQYF
NA,TRBJ2-7,TRBV19,many,TGTGCCACCGCAAAAACGGTCCAGGGGTCCTACGAGCAGTACTTC,CATAKTVQGSYEQYF